Detailed here is one TCR beta chain. The table came from immunoSEQ multiplex PCR; TCRdb's copy has only in-frame clones and leaves some out. The table records some 85,000 clones, around 93% of them present only once. The sample is drawn from a study of T cell changes during pregnancy in multiple sclerosis. Germline-derived CDR1 and CDR2 are SGHVS and FQNEAQ. The CDR3 sequence is 15 residues long. V gave up 8 bases and J gave up 2 bases, with 19 bases separating them. This clonotype was obtained from a female donor in good health, enrolled as a control in a pregnancy study. The sample here was peripheral blood, taken in the second trimester of pregnancy. The chain carries TRBV7-8 and TRBJ2-7; TRBD2 is a possible D gene (6 bases). The CDR3 sequence is CASPPPGSGAYEQYF. The CDR3 DNA sequence: TGTGCCAGCCCCCCCCCTGGGTCGGGGGCCTACGAGCAGTACTTC.